The present T cell receptor (beta chain) was sequenced within a study of T-cell reconstitution after alpha-beta-depleted transplantation in children. Using unique molecular identifiers, the investigators prepared the TCRbeta library. TCRdb processed the PCR reads anew with MiXCR; each CDR3 protein has one entry. The repertoire holds approximately 390,000 distinct CDR3 sequences, with roughly a tenth as singletons. The CDR3 length is 16 residues. Germline lookup yields CDR1 SEHNR and CDR2 FQNEAQ (reference sequence). The V and J ends lost 3 bases and 1 base respectively, with 15 bases between them. This rearrangement joins TRBV7-9 to TRBJ2-5; possible D gene TRBD2, 7 bases. This TCR was recovered from a human donor who donated a stem cell graft to a child with acute myeloid leukemia. The material sequenced was PBMCs from the stem cell graft donor, taken from the stem cell graft. The CDR3 region has the DNA TGTGCCAGCAGCTTGGCGGGGGCCCCCCCCCAAGAGACCCAGTACTTC. Translation: CASSLAGAPPQETQYF.